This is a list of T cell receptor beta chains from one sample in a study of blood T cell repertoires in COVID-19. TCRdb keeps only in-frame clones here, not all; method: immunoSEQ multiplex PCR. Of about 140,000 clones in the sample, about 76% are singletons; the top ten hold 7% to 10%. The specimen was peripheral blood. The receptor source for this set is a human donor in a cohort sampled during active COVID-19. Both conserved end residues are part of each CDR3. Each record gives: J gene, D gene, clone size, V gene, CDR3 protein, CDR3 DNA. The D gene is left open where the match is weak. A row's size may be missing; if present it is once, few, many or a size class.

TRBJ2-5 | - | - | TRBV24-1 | CATSDFGQGLLETQYF | TGTGCCACCAGTGATTTCGGTCAGGGGCTTTTGGAGACCCAGTACTTC
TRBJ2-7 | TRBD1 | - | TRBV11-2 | CASSPGTGVIYEQYF | TGTGCCAGCAGCCCAGGGACAGGGGTCATCTACGAGCAGTACTTC
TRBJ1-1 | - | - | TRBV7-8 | CASSYGRNTEAFF | TGTGCCAGCAGCTATGGTAGGAACACTGAAGCTTTCTTT
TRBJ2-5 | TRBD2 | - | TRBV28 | CASRTSGSGETQYF | TGTGCCAGCAGGACTAGCGGGAGCGGCGAGACCCAGTACTTC
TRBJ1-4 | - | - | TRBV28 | CASSLGPGGVNEKLFF | TGTGCCAGCAGTTTAGGCCCGGGGGGCGTTAATGAAAAACTGTTTTTT
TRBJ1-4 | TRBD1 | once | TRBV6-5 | CASSYDRGVSEKLFF | TGTGCCAGCAGTTACGACAGGGGGGTGAGTGAAAAACTGTTTTTT
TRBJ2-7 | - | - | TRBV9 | CASRPSWEQYF | TGTGCCAGCAGACCGAGCTGGGAGCAGTACTTC
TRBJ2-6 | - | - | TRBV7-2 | CASSLDGSPGANVLTF | TGTGCCAGCAGCTTAGACGGTAGCCCTGGGGCCAACGTCCTGACTTTC
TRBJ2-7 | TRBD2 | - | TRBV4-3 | CASSQGGTSGRMYEQYF | TGCGCCAGCAGCCAAGGGGGGACTAGCGGGAGGATGTACGAGCAGTACTTC
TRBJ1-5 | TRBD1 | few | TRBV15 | CATSRGGQGNQPQHF | TGTGCCACCAGCAGAGGGGGACAGGGAAATCAGCCCCAGCATTTT
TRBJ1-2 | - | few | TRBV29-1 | CSASESLDYGYTF | TGCAGCGCCTCGGAGAGTTTGGACTATGGCTACACCTTC
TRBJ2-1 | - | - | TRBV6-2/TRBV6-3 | CASSSFNEQFF | TGTGCCAGCAGTTCGTTTAATGAGCAGTTCTTC
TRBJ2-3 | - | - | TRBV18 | CASSGQSTDTQYF | TGTGCCAGCTCAGGGCAGAGCACAGATACGCAGTATTTT
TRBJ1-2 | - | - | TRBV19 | CASSIVPRVAKDYGYTF | TGTGCCAGTAGTATAGTTCCCAGGGTGGCGAAGGACTATGGCTACACCTTC
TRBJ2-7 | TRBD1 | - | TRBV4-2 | CASSQDPTGGLYF | TGTGCCAGCAGCCAAGATCCAACAGGGGGCTTGTACTTC
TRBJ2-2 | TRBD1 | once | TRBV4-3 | CASSQVSGGGNGELFF | TGCGCCAGCAGCCAAGTCTCAGGGGGCGGGAACGGGGAGCTGTTTTTT
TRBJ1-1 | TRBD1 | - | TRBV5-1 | CASSLATGDNTEAFF | TGCGCCAGCAGCCTGGCGACAGGGGACAACACTGAAGCTTTCTTT
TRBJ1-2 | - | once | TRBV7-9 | CASSLAGGTYGYTF | TGTGCCAGCAGCTTAGCAGGCGGTACATATGGCTACACCTTC
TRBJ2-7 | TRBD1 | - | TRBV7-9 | CASSPRRDSSSYEQYF | TGTGCCAGCAGCCCACGAAGGGACAGCTCATCCTACGAGCAGTACTTC
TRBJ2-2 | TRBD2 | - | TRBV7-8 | CASSPLAGVNTGELFF | TGTGCCAGCAGCCCCCTCGCGGGGGTGAACACCGGGGAGCTGTTTTTT
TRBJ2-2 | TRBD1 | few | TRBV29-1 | CSVVPTQTGGFSGELFF | TGCAGCGTTGTTCCCACTCAAACAGGGGGCTTTTCCGGGGAGCTGTTTTTT
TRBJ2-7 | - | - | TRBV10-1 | CASSECSSIYEQYF | TGCGCCAGCAGTGAGTGTTCTAGCATCTACGAGCAGTACTTC
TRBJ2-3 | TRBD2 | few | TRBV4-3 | CASSQDRTRVGGDTQYF | TGCGCCAGCAGCCAAGATCGGACACGCGTCGGGGGGGATACGCAGTATTTT
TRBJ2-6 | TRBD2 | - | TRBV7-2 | CAGQTSPGANVLTF | TGTGCCGGGCAGACTAGCCCTGGGGCCAACGTCCTGACTTTC
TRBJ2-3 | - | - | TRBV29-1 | CSVEQSTDTQYF | TGCAGCGTTGAGCAGAGCACAGATACGCAGTATTTT
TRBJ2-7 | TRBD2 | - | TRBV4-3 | CASSQRLAGPYEQYF | TGCGCCAGCAGCCAAAGGCTAGCGGGCCCCTACGAGCAGTACTTC
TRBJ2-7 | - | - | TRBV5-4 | CASSATGLGYEQYF | TGTGCCAGCAGCGCTACGGGACTTGGCTACGAGCAGTACTTC
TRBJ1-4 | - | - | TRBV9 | CASSSTGTMDEKLFF | TGTGCCAGCAGCTCAACGGGGACAATGGATGAAAAACTGTTTTTT
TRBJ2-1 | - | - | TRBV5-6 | CASSSHRETSYNEQFF | TGTGCCAGCAGCTCCCACAGAGAAACCTCCTACAATGAGCAGTTCTTC
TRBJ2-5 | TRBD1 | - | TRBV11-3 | CASSFPGQPQETQYF | TGTGCCAGCAGCTTTCCGGGACAGCCCCAAGAGACCCAGTACTTC
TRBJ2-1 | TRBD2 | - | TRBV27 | CASSEGLAGVNEQFF | TGTGCCAGCAGCGAGGGACTAGCGGGAGTCAATGAGCAGTTCTTC
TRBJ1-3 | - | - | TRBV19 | CASSRPSGRGNTIYF | TGTGCCAGTAGTCGGCCAAGCGGTAGAGGAAACACCATATATTTT
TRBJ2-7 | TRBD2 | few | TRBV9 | CASSVGWDYSYEQYF | TGTGCCAGCAGCGTAGGTTGGGACTACTCCTACGAGCAGTACTTC
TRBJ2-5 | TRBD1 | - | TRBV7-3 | CASSPTSTGGSETQYF | TGTGCCAGCAGCCCGACCTCTACAGGGGGCAGTGAGACCCAGTACTTC
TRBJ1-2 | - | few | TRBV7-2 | CASSISGLYGYTF | TGTGCCAGCAGCATATCGGGACTTTATGGCTACACCTTC
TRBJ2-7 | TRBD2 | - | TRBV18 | CASSSSGGYEQYF | TGTGCCAGCTCGTCTAGCGGGGGATACGAGCAGTACTTC
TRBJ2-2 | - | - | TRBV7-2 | CASSVQNTGELFF | TGTGCCAGCAGCGTACAGAACACCGGGGAGCTGTTTTTT
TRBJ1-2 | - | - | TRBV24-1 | CATSDSRGGRISGNYGYTF | TGTGCCACCAGTGATTCCCGCGGGGGCCGGATTTCTGGTAACTATGGCTACACCTTC
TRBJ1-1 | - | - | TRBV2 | CASIYLSSEAFF | TGTGCCAGCATTTATCTATCCTCTGAAGCTTTCTTT
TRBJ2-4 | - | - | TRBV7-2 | CASSFGGPSGNIQYF | TGTGCCAGCAGCTTCGGAGGCCCCTCTGGAAACATTCAGTACTTC
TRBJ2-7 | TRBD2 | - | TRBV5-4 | CASSSRGSTYEQYF | TGTGCCAGCAGCTCGCGGGGGTCGACCTACGAGCAGTACTTC
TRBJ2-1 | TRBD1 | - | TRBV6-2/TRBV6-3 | CASSTDRFGQGYNEQFF | TGTGCCAGCAGTACGGACCGTTTTGGACAGGGTTACAATGAGCAGTTCTTC
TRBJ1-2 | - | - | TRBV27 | CASSARKGVYGYTF | TGTGCCAGCAGCGCACGAAAGGGGGTATATGGCTACACCTTC
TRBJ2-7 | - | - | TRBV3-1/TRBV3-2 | CASSQGQQGRSEQYF | TGTGCCAGCAGCCAAGGTCAGCAGGGTAGATCCGAGCAGTACTTC
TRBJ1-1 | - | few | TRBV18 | CASSPLEQGRNTEAFF | TGTGCCAGCTCACCACTCGAGCAGGGCAGGAACACTGAAGCTTTCTTT
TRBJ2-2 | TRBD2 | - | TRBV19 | CASTTSGSTGELFF | TGTGCCAGTACTACTAGCGGGAGTACCGGGGAGCTGTTTTTT
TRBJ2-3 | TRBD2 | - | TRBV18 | CASSKLAGSNPSTDTQYF | TGTGCCAGCTCAAAACTAGCGGGAAGCAACCCTAGCACAGATACGCAGTATTTT
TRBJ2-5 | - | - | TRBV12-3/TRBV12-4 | CASSPRVGETQYF | TGTGCCAGCAGTCCCAGGGTGGGGGAGACCCAGTACTTC
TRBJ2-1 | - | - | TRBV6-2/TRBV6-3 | CASSYSFRTYNEQFF | TGTGCCAGCAGTTACTCGTTTAGAACCTACAATGAGCAGTTCTTC
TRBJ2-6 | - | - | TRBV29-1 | CSVWALAGANVLTF | TGCAGCGTTTGGGCCTTAGCTGGGGCCAACGTCCTGACTTTC
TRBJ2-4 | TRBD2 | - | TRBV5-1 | CASSLGGRAKNIQYF | TGCGCCAGCAGCTTGGGCGGGAGAGCCAAAAACATTCAGTACTTC
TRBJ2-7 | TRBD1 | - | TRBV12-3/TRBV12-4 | CASSPGQAYEQYF | TGTGCCAGCAGTCCCGGACAGGCCTACGAGCAGTACTTC
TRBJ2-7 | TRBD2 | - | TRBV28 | CASSFQRDQRTYSYEQYF | TGTGCCAGCAGTTTCCAGCGGGATCAAAGGACGTACTCCTACGAGCAGTACTTC
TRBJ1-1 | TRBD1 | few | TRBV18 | CASSRGTGGTEAFF | TGTGCCAGCTCACGTGGGACAGGGGGGACTGAAGCTTTCTTT
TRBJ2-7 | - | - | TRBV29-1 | CSFLAGADEQYF | TGCAGCTTTTTGGCAGGGGCGGACGAGCAGTACTTC
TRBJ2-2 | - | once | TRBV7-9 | CASSRGPQGFATGELFF | TGTGCCAGCAGCCGCGGGCCTCAGGGGTTTGCCACCGGGGAGCTGTTTTTT
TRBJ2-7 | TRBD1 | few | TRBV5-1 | CASSSTDRGPYEQYF | TGCGCCAGCAGCAGTACTGACAGGGGGCCCTACGAGCAGTACTTC